This T cell receptor beta chain was identified during a study of CD8 T cells in ankylosing spondylitis. Regarding the study as a whole: Typical of ankylosing spondylitis blood, it appeared, was a TCR beta motif of eight highly homologous variants. Prior work had noted some motif variants in reactive arthritis blood and synovial fluid. Significant enrichment of disease-linked clones was reportedly seen in matched ankylosing spondylitis synovial fluid.

TCRdb fed the 5' RACE reads into MiXCR, producing one record per CDR3 protein. This table has 100,000 to 150,000 distinct CDR3 sequences, more than 15% appearing once. The V end lost 5 bases, the J end lost 0 bases, and 11 bases lay between the germline ends. CDR1 is MNHEY and CDR2 is SVGEGT in the germline V gene. The CDR3 length is 14 residues. On this clonotype: The antigen is not known.

The sequencing sample was made of blood, either unsorted or a sorted T cell fraction (not recorded which). This chain joins TRBV6-2 or TRBV6-3 and TRBJ2-7; D is unclear. This TCR came from a male donor with ankylosing spondylitis. DNA for the CDR3: TGTGCCAGCAGTAGTCACCTAAGCTCCTACGAGCAGTACTTC. Its translation is CASSSHLSSYEQYF.